These 21 T cell receptor beta chains share one sample of origin, sequenced in a study of CD8 T cells in Susac syndrome. RNA amounts of roughly 0.5 to 1 ug underwent reverse transcription with random hexamers. TCRdb re-analysed the immunoSEQ multiplex PCR reads in MiXCR, keeping a single row per CDR3 protein. Among a few hundred thousand distinct CDR3 sequences listed, approximately 85% were seen once. Material for sequencing was CD8+ T cells from PBMCs. These receptors were obtained from a human donor with multiple sclerosis.

This clonotype was observed a handful of times. The rearrangement uses TRBV7-9 and TRBJ2-7; D is unresolved. V gave up 3 bases and J gave up 11 bases, with 20 bases separating them. The CDR3 extends over 14 amino acids. Germline-derived CDR1 and CDR2 are SEHNR and FQNEAQ (reference sequence). The CDR3 region is CASSFPPNRDTEYF. The CDR3 DNA is TGTGCCAGCAGCTTCCCGCCGAACAGAGACACTGAGTACTTC. Together with reference TRBV7-9 and TRBJ2-7, the CDR3 gives the full variable domain: DTGVSQNPRHKITKRGQNVTFRCDPISEHNRLYWYRQTLGQGPEFLTYFQNEAQLEKSRLLSDRFSAERPKGSFSTLEIQRTEQGDSAMYLCASSFPPNRDTEYFGPGTRLTVT.

The chain employs TRBV27 and TRBJ2-2; no firm D call. In germline, CDR1 is MNHEY, CDR2 SMNVEV (reference sequence). The CDR3 is 14 residues long. V was clipped by 5 bases and J by 0 bases, with 7 bases between them. The CDR3 coding sequence is TGTGCCAGCAGTCTGCAGGCGAACACCGGGGAGCTGTTTTTT. Its protein is CASSLQANTGELFF.

This CDR3 reads CASSEQESYEQYF. As DNA, the CDR3 is TGTGCCAGTAGTGAACAGGAGTCCTACGAGCAGTACTTC. V and J are TRBV19 and TRBJ2-7, with a weak D call TRBD1 (5 bases). V lost 5 bases and J lost 1, with 9 bases in between. This CDR3 has 13 residues. Germline V gene sequence: CDR1 LNHDA, CDR2 SQIVND (reference sequence).

This rearrangement joins TRBV4-1 to TRBJ2-1, with D possibly being TRBD2 (6 bases). Trimming shortened V by 2 bases and J by 4 bases, and 15 bases separated the two germline ends. This CDR3 is built from 16 residues. Germline values: CDR1 MGHRA, CDR2 YSYEKL. The DNA for the CDR3 is TGCGCCAGCAGCCAACACCCGGGAGTGGGGTACAATGAGCAGTTCTTC. This translates into CASSQHPGVGYNEQFF.

The chain joins TRBV9 to TRBJ1-1; D gene ambiguous. The CDR3 is 14 amino acids. CDR1 is SGDLS and CDR2 is YYNGEE in the germline V gene. V gave up 3 bases and J gave up 6 bases, with 15 bases separating them. CDR3 residues: CASSGPVGLPEAFF. The CDR3 DNA is TGTGCCAGCAGCGGCCCGGTGGGCCTCCCTGAAGCTTTCTTT. Supplemented by reference TRBV9 and TRBJ1-1, the full variable domain reads DSGVTQTPKHLITATGQRVTLRCSPRSGDLSVYWYQQSLDQGLQFLIQYYNGEERAKGNILERFSAQQFPDLHSELNLSSLELGDSALYFCASSGPVGLPEAFFGQGTRLTVV.

The chain combines TRBV20-1 with TRBJ2-1, with 7 bases identical to TRBD1. Trimming removed 0 bases from V and 6 bases from J; junction bases left unmatched: 20. The germline CDR1 and CDR2 sequences are DFQATT and SNEGSKA (reference sequence). The CDR3 is 19 amino acids. The CDR3 DNA sequence: TGCAGTGCTAGAGATCTGGGGACAGTCCTAGCCTCGGGTATCAATGAGCAGTTCTTC. Its translation is CSARDLGTVLASGINEQFF.

This clonotype was counted once. V gene TRBV19 combines with J gene TRBJ2-2; possibly TRBD1 for D (6 bases). Germline CDR1 is LNHDA and CDR2 is SQIVND (reference sequence). This CDR3 comprises 14 residues. With 7 bases removed from V and 6 bases from J, the gap between germline ends came to 15 bases. CDR3 region: CASIGDIVAGELFF. The CDR3 bases are TGTGCCAGTATAGGGGACATAGTGGCCGGGGAGCTGTTTTTT.

Concerning this clonotype itself: The junction departs from the called germline gene at one end, perhaps through a read error. The rearrangement uses TRBV20-1 and TRBJ2-3; D is tentatively TRBD1 or TRBD2 (6 bases each). The CDR3 has 17 residues. CDR1 DFQATT and CDR2 SNEGSKA come from the germline V gene (reference sequence). The CDR3 DNA reads as TGCAGTCCTAGAGAGGGGGGCCGGGCTGAATTCACAGATACGCAGTATTTT. Its protein product is CSPREGGRAEFTDTQYF.

This sequence joins TRBV27 and TRBJ1-5; D remains unclear. Germline V gene data show CDR1 as MNHEY and CDR2 as SMNVEV (reference sequence). Trimming took 3 bases from V and 5 from J, leaving 23 bases between them. The CDR3 loop spans 18 amino acids. The CDR3 DNA reads as TGTGCCAGCAGTTTTTTCGGTACTGCCCGATCCGGAGATCAGCCCCAGCATTTT. Protein: CASSFFGTARSGDQPQHF.

The V gene is TRBV27, the J gene TRBJ1-3; tentatively, D is TRBD1 (5 bases). CDR1 and CDR2 from the germline V gene are MNHEY and SMNVEV (reference sequence). This CDR3 has 15 amino acids. The V end lost 5 bases, the J end lost 2 bases, and 13 bases lay between the germline ends. The CDR3 sequence is CASSGIGGAGNTIYF. The CDR3 DNA reads TGTGCCAGCAGTGGGATTGGGGGAGCTGGAAACACCATATATTTT.

This clonotype came up a few times. The CDR3 here is CASAFGGNTEAFF. CDR3 coding DNA: TGTGCCAGCGCATTTGGAGGTAACACTGAAGCTTTCTTT. The rearrangement uses TRBV6-5 and TRBJ1-1, with D unresolved. CDR1 and CDR2 (germline): MNHEY, SVGAGI. This CDR3 has 13 amino acids. V was clipped by 8 bases and J by 2 bases, with 12 bases between them.

This clonotype has just a few counts. The chain employs TRBV28 and TRBJ2-1; the D gene could be TRBD1 or TRBD2 (5 bases each). There are 15 residues in the CDR3. Looked up from germline, CDR1 is MDHEN and CDR2 is SYDVKM. V gave up 2 bases and J gave up 5 bases, with 13 bases separating them. The CDR3 sequence: CASSLTGLRDNEQFF. CDR3 sequence (DNA): TGTGCCAGCAGTTTAACGGGGCTTCGAGACAATGAGCAGTTCTTC.

This clonotype has only a few counts. This rearrangement joins TRBV18 to TRBJ2-7; TRBD1 aligns across 8 bases. Germline assignment: CDR1 KGHSH and CDR2 LQKENI. This CDR3 has 14 amino acids. The trim removed 4 bases at V and 3 bases at J, leaving 5 bases unmatched. The CDR3 coding sequence is TGTGCCAGCTCACAAGACAGGGGTGTCTACGAGCAGTACTTC. Protein: CASSQDRGVYEQYF.

J is TRBJ2-3 and V is TRBV5-6; D possibly matches TRBD1 or TRBD2 (5 bases each). Germline CDR1 reads SGHDT; CDR2 reads YYEEEE. There are 15 residues in the CDR3. Trimming pared 4 bases from V and 4 bases from J, leaving 16 bases between. This CDR3 reads CASSTAGGPADTQYF. CDR3 nucleotide sequence: TGTGCCAGCAGCACGGCTGGGGGACCAGCAGATACGCAGTATTTT.

J is TRBJ2-7 and V is TRBV5-1; possible D gene TRBD1, 6 bases. V lost 4 bases, J lost 2 bases, and 22 bases lay in between. Per germline, CDR1 SGHRS and CDR2 YFSETQ. The CDR3 consists of 17 residues. CDR3 sequence reads: CASSPWGNWGLPYEQYF. CDR3 DNA: TGCGCCAGCAGCCCCTGGGGGAATTGGGGGCTACCCTACGAGCAGTACTTC.

The rearrangement uses TRBV5-4 and TRBJ2-7; D perhaps matches TRBD1 (6 bases). The V end was cut by 4 bases, the J end by 7 bases, with 21 bases between. In germline, CDR1 is SGHNT, CDR2 YYREEE (reference sequence). This CDR3 has 15 residues. The CDR3 region has the DNA TGTGCCAGCAGCCGACCAGGGGAAAACCTACAAGAGCAGTACTTC. Translating gives CASSRPGENLQEQYF.

The V call is TRBV9, the J call TRBJ1-1; D is unclear. Trimming took off 3 bases at V and 4 bases at J, with 13 bases between the two ends. Germline V gene sequence: CDR1 SGDLS, CDR2 YYNGEE. The length of the CDR3 is 14 residues. The CDR3 loop reads CASSEISVSTEAFF. Written as DNA, the CDR3 is TGTGCCAGCAGCGAAATAAGTGTTTCCACTGAAGCTTTCTTT.

The chain couples TRBV27 to TRBJ2-7; 13 positions agree with TRBD2. The CDR3 is 15 amino acids. V was pared by 6 bases and J by 3 bases, with 5 bases of the junction left unmatched. Germline V gene sequence: CDR1 MNHEY, CDR2 SMNVEV (reference sequence). CDR3 region: CASSLGLAGFYEQYF. In DNA form, the CDR3 reads TGTGCCAGCAGCCTGGGACTAGCGGGGTTCTACGAGCAGTACTTC.

In this sample, this clonotype turned up once. This chain uses TRBV4-1 with TRBJ1-1; D not certain. Germline lookup yields CDR1 MGHRA and CDR2 YSYEKL. The germline V and J ends were trimmed by 2 bases and 0 bases, with 7 bases remaining between them. The CDR3 loop spans 14 amino acids. This CDR3 is CASSQTVMNTEAFF. CDR3 nucleotide sequence: TGCGCCAGCAGCCAAACAGTGATGAACACTGAAGCTTTCTTT.

The V gene is TRBV2, the J gene TRBJ2-3, with 9 bases lining up with TRBD2. V was pared by 1 base and J by 0 bases, with 11 bases of the junction left unmatched. Germline assignment: CDR1 SNHLY and CDR2 FYNNEI. The CDR3 consists of 19 residues. The CDR3 DNA follows: TGTGCCAGCAGTGAAGAAACGGCGGGAGGGCCAAGCAGCACAGATACGCAGTATTTT. As protein: CASSEETAGGPSSTDTQYF.

The chain combines TRBV12-3 or TRBV12-4 with TRBJ1-2; D is possibly TRBD1 (6 bases). The CDR3 runs to 15 residues. V dropped 1 base and J dropped 4 bases, with 13 bases sitting between them. CDR3 residues: CASSLGTGLRYGYTF. In nucleotides, the CDR3 is TGTGCCAGCAGTTTAGGTACAGGGTTACGCTATGGCTACACCTTC.